This T cell receptor beta chain was documented in a study of blood T cells in healthy people across ages. There were at least 5.5 micrograms of total RNA extracted from every sample. Broader study findings: Unsorted PBMC input precluded a conclusive naive versus antigen-experienced comparison. Higher diversity and more naive CD4+ cells were features of long-lived donors, compared to aged donors.

Germline V gene sequence: CDR1 MNHEY, CDR2 SVGAGI. The length of the CDR3 is 17 residues. Trimming took 2 bases from V and 6 from J; bases not matched to a gene: 10. This clonotype was recorded many times. Its antigen is still unknown. A second about 7 to 11 cycle PCR used barcoded and J-beta primers. TCRdb ran MiXCR on the 5' RACE reads and lists one entry per CDR3 protein. Of fewer than 750,000 distinct CDR3 sequences listed, 52% are singletons. This receptor was obtained from a woman older than 75 in good health. Sequences were obtained from blood. The chain uses TRBV6-5 and TRBJ2-1; 10 bases line up with TRBD2. The CDR3 sequence is CASSYGPAGGPVNEQFF. The CDR3 region has the DNA TGTGCCAGCAGTTACGGGCCAGCGGGGGGGCCTGTCAATGAGCAGTTCTTC.